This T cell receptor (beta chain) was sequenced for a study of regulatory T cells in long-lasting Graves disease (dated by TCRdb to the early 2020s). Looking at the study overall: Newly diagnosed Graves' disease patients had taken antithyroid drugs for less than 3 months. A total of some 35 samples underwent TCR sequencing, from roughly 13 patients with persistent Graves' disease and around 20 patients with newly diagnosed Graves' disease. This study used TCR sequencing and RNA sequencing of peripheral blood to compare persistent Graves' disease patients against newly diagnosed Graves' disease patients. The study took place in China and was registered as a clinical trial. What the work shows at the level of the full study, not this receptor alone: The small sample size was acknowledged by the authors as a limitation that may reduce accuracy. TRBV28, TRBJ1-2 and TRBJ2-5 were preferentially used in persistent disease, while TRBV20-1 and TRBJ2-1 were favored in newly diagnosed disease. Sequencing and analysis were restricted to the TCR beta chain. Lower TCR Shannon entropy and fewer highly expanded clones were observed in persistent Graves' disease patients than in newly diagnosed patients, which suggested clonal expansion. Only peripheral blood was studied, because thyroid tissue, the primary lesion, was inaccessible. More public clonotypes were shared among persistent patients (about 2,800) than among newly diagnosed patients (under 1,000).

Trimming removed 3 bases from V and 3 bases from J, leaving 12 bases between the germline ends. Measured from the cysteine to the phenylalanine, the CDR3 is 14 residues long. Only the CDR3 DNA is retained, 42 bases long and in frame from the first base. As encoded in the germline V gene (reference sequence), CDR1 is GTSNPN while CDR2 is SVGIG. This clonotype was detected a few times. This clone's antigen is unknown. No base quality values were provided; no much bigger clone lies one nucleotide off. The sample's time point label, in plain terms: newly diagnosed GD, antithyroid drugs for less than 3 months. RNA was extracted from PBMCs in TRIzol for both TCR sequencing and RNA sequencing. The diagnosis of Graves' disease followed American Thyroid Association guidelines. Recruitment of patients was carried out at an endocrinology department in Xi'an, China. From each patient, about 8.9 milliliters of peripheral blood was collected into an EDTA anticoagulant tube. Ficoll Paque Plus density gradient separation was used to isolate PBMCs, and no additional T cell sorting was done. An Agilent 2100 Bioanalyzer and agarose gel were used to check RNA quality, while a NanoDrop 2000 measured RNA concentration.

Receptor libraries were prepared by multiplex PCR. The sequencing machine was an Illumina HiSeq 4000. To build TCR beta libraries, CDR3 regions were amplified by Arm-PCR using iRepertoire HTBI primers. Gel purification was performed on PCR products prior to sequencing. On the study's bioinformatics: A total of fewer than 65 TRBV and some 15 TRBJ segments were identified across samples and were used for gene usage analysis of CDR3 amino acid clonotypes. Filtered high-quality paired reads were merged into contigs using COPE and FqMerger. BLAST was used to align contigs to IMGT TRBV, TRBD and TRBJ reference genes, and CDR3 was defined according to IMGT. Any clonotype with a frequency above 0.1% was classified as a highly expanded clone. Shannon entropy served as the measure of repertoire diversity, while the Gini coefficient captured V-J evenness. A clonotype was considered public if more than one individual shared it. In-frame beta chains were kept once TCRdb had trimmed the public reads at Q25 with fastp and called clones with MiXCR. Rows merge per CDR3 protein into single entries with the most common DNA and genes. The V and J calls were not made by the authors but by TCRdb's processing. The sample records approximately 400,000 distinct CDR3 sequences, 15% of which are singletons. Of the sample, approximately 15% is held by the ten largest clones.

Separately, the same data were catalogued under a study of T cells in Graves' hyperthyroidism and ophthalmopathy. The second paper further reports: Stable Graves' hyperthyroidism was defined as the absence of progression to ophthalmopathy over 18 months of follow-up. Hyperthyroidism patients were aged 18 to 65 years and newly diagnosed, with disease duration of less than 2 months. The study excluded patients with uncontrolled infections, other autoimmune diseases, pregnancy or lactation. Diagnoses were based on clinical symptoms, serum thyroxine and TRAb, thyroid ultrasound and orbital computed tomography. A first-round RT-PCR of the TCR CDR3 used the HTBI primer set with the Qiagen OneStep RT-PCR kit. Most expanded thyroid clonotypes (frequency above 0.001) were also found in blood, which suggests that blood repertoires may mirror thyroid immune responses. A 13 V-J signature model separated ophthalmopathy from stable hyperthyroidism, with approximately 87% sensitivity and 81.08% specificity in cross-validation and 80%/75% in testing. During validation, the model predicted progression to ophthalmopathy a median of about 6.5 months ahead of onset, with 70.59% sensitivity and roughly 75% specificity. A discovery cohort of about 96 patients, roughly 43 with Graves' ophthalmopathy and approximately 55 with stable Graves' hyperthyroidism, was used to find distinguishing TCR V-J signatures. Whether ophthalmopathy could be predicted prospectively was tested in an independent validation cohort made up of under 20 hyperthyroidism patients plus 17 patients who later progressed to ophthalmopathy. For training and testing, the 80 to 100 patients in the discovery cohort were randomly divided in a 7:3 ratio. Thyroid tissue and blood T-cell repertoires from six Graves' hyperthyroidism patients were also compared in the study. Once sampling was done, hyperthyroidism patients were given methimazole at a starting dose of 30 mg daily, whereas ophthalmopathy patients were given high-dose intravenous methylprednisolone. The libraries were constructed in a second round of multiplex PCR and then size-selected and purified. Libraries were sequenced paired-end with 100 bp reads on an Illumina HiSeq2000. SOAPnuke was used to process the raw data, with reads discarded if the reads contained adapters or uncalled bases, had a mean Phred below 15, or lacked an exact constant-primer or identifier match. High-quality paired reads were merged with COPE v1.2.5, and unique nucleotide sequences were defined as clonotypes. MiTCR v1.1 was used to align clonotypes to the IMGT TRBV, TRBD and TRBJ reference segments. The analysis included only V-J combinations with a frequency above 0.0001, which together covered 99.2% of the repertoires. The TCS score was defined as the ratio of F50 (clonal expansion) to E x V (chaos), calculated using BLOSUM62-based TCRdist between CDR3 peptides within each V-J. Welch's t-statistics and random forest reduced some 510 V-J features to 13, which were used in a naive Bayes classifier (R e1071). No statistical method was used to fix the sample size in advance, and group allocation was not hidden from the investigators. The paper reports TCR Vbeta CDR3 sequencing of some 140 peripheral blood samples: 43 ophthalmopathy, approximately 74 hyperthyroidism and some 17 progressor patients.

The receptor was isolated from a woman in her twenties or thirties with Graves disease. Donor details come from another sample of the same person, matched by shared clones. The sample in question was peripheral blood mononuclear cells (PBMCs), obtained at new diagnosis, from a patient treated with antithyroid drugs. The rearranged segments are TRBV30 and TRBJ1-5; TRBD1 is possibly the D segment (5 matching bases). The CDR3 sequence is CAWRVGGSNQPQHF. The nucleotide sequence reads TGTGCCTGGAGAGTTGGGGGATCCAATCAGCCCCAGCATTTT.